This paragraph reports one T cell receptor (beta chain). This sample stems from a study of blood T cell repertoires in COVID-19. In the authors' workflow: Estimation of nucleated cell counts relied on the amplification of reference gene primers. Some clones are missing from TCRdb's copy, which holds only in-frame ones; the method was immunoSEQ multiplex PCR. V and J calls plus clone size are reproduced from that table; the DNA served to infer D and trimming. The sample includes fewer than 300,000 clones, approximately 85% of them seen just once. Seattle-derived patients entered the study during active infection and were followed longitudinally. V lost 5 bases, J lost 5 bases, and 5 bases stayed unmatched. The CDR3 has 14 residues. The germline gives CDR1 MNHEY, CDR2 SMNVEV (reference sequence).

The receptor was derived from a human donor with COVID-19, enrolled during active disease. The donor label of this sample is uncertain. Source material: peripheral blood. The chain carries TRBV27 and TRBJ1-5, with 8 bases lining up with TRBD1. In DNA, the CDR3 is TGTGCCAGCAGTCGGACAGGGAGATATCAGCCCCAGCATTTT. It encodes CASSRTGRYQPQHF.